The 3 T cell receptor beta chains in this list originate from one sample, sequenced in a study of regulatory T cells in long-lasting Graves disease. Time point: newly diagnosed GD, antithyroid drugs for less than 3 months. Generation of the TCR library employed RNA extracted from PBMCs. CDR3-region Arm-PCR and iRepertoire HTBI primers produced the TCR beta libraries. TCRdb re-derived calls from the multiplex PCR reads in MiXCR, one entry per CDR3 protein. There are 300,000 to 400,000 distinct CDR3 sequences in the sample; over 15% occur only once, and roughly 35% lies in the top ten. The starting material was peripheral blood mononuclear cells (PBMCs), obtained at new diagnosis, from a patient treated with antithyroid drugs. The receptors were sampled from a female donor with Graves disease.

The rearrangement links TRBV28 to TRBJ2-5; 8 bases map to TRBD2. The V gene's germline CDR1 is MDHEN and CDR2 SYDVKM. The CDR3 runs 18 residues. V was clipped by 2 bases and J by 5 bases; unmatched bases: 16. CDR3 in amino acids: CASSLGTGGPSTGETQYF. The CDR3, as DNA: TGTGCCAGCAGTTTAGGAACGGGAGGGCCGAGCACCGGGGAGACCCAGTACTTC.

A single count supports this clonotype. One base away lies a much larger clone, so this may be a sequencing read error. The chain has TRBV28 and TRBJ2-3; possibly TRBD2 for D (5 bases). Near its end, the DNA agrees better with TRBJ2-1, so the J call may be wrong. The CDR3 consists of 15 residues. Germline values: CDR1 MDHEN, CDR2 SYDVKM. In DNA, the CDR3 is TGTGCCAGCAGTTCGACTCTAGCTGTCTACCACGAGCAGTTCTTC. Its translation: CASSSTLAVYHEQFF.

This clonotype was picked up many times. V is TRBV2 and J is TRBJ2-1; TRBD1 agrees at 7 bases. This CDR3 spans 12 amino acids. Germline V lookup: CDR1 SNHLY, CDR2 FYNNEI. J gave up 6 bases and V 7 bases, and 3 bases lay outside the gene matches. CDR3 nucleotides: TGTGCCAGCATGACAGGGCTCAATGAGCAGTTCTTC. Its translation: CASMTGLNEQFF.